A single sample gave rise to the 26 T cell receptor beta chains below, sequenced in a study of memory CD4+ T cells and cytomegalovirus serostatus. Sequencing used immunoSEQ multiplex PCR; TCRdb keeps in-frame clones, though not all of them. The data contain approximately 61,000 clones, around 83% of them singletons. The sort gate was single viable CD3+CD4+CD8-CD45RO+ cells for memory CD4+ T cells. Sequences were obtained from memory CD4+ T cells from blood. These receptors came from an adult in good health and CMV-seronegative.

CDR3 sequence (DNA): TGTGCCAGCAGCCAAGGGGACTTGACAGGGTTGTATGGCTACACCTTC. Translation: CASSQGDLTGLYGYTF. V usage is TRBV4-2 and J usage is TRBJ1-2; 7 bases are a match to TRBD1. J was trimmed by 5 bases and V by 1 base; bases with no gene match: 10. Germline loops: CDR1 LGHNA, CDR2 YNFKEQ. CDR3 length: 16 amino acids.

This clone was counted only a few times. This chain uses TRBV4-1 with TRBJ1-1; D gene ambiguous. The CDR3 runs to 11 residues. Germline-derived CDR1 and CDR2 are MGHRA and YSYEKL. Trimming shortened V by 0 bases and J by 8 bases, and 4 bases separated the two germline ends. In DNA, the CDR3 is TGCGCCAGCAGCCAAGACAGGGAAGCTTTCTTT. Protein: CASSQDREAFF.

The rearrangement uses TRBV29-1 and TRBJ2-1, with 9 bases that match TRBD2. V lost 0 bases to trimming and J lost 10 bases; unmatched junction nucleotides: 7. Germline V gene lookup returns CDR1 SQVTM and CDR2 ANQGSEA. The CDR3 is 14 amino acids. The CDR3: CSVEDGGLAREQFF. DNA of the CDR3: TGCAGCGTTGAAGATGGGGGACTAGCCCGGGAGCAGTTCTTC.

The chain couples TRBV18 to TRBJ2-5; D gene uncertain. Per the germline V gene, CDR1 is KGHSH and CDR2 is LQKENI. V was cut by 3 bases and J by 1 base, with 6 bases left in between. This CDR3 is built from 13 residues. CDR3 region: CASSPPSQETQYF. The CDR3 nucleotides are TGTGCCAGCTCACCGCCTTCCCAAGAGACCCAGTACTTC.

The rearrangement uses TRBV7-6 and TRBJ2-2; TRBD1 is a possible D gene (6 bases). CDR3 length equals 13 residues. V lost 2 bases and J 15 bases, leaving 16 bases between the germline ends. The germline V gene has CDR1 SGHVS and CDR2 FNYEAQ. The CDR3 loop reads CASSLSRRGEVFF. Written as DNA, the CDR3 is TGTGCCAGCAGCTTATCTCGCAGGGGAGAGGTGTTTTTT. Complete variable domain (other parts from reference TRBV7-6 and TRBJ2-2): GAGVSQSPRYKVTKRGQDVALRCDPISGHVSLYWYRQALGQGPEFLTYFNYEAQQDKSGLPNDRFSAERPEGSISTLTIQRTEQRDSAMYRCASSLSRRGEVFFGEGSRLTVL.

This clone was counted a single time. This rearrangement joins TRBV5-1 to TRBJ2-1, with TRBD1 matching 9 bases. J lost 6 bases, V lost 4 bases, and 8 bases had no gene match. CDR1 and CDR2 from the germline V gene are SGHRS and YFSETQ. The length of the CDR3 is 15 residues. The CDR3 spells CASSPGTGMSNEQFF. CDR3 nucleotides: TGCGCCAGCAGCCCCGGGACAGGGATGAGCAATGAGCAGTTCTTC.

This clone turned up a few times. The chain combines TRBV2 with TRBJ1-1, with a possible D match to TRBD1 (5 bases). CDR1 SNHLY and CDR2 FYNNEI come from the germline V gene. The CDR3 has 12 residues. V was pared by 7 bases and J by 3 bases, with 9 bases between. This CDR3 reads CASTGDYTEAFF. CDR3 nucleotides: TGTGCCAGCACGGGGGATTACACTGAAGCTTTCTTT.

The chain uses TRBV6-1 and TRBJ2-7, with TRBD2 matching over 12 bases. Germline assignment: CDR1 MNHNS and CDR2 SASEGT. The CDR3 totals 13 residues. J lost 5 bases, V lost 7 bases, and 3 bases had no gene match. The CDR3 nucleotides read TGTGCCAGCACCGGACTAGCGGGACACGAGCAGTACTTC. Its translation is CASTGLAGHEQYF.

V and J are TRBV2 and TRBJ2-3; 8 positions agree with TRBD2. This CDR3 region has 14 residues. Trimming took 6 bases from V and 1 from J; bases not matched to a gene: 3. Per the germline V gene, CDR1 is SNHLY and CDR2 is FYNNEI. The CDR3 DNA sequence: TGTGCCAGCAGCCCGGGACTAGGCACAGATACGCAGTATTTT. Translating it yields CASSPGLGTDTQYF.

This clone was detected only once. The chain is built from TRBV7-6 and TRBJ2-7, with TRBD2 matching 13 bases. Trimming cost V 1 base and J 0 bases; bases outside gene matches: 9. The CDR3 length is 19 residues. The germline CDR1 and CDR2 sequences are SGHVS and FNYEAQ. The CDR3 sequence: CASSLERGLAGASSYEQYF. CDR3 DNA: TGTGCCAGCAGCTTAGAGAGAGGACTAGCGGGGGCCTCCTCCTACGAGCAGTACTTC.

The J gene is TRBJ1-2, the V gene TRBV7-9; D is ambiguous. With 6 bases removed from V and 0 bases from J, the gap between germline ends came to 17 bases. CDR1 and CDR2 from the germline V gene are SEHNR and FQNEAQ (reference sequence). The CDR3 has 16 amino acids. The CDR3 protein is CASSPMGTASNYGYTF. In nucleotides, the CDR3 is TGTGCCAGCAGTCCCATGGGTACAGCTTCTAACTATGGCTACACCTTC.

This clone was seen a handful of times. This chain links TRBV7-7 with TRBJ2-5; no clear D gene. The CDR3 contains 12 residues. Germline CDR1 SSHAT, CDR2 FNYEAQ (reference sequence). V was cut by 6 bases and J by 7 bases, with 12 bases left in between. This chain's CDR3 is CASSTPFGTQYF. The CDR3 DNA follows: TGTGCCAGCAGTACCCCGTTCGGGACCCAGTACTTC.

This rearrangement joins TRBV28 to TRBJ2-7; a possible D gene is TRBD1 (7 bases). This CDR3 region has 15 residues. The V gene lost 2 bases and the J gene lost 2 bases, with 13 bases spanning the gap. Germline CDR1 reads MDHEN; CDR2 reads SYDVKM. The CDR3 reads CASSLGAGTAYEQYF. The CDR3 nucleotides read TGTGCCAGCAGTTTAGGGGCGGGGACAGCCTACGAGCAGTACTTC.

V is TRBV7-3 and J is TRBJ2-1; 9 nucleotides match TRBD1. J gave up 2 bases and V 6 bases, and 5 bases lay outside the gene matches. The germline gives CDR1 SGHTA, CDR2 FQGTGA. This CDR3 has 15 residues. In nucleotides, the CDR3 is TGTGCCAGCAGGGCGACAGGGGGGCCCTACAATGAGCAGTTCTTC. Translating it yields CASRATGGPYNEQFF.

The chain links TRBV18 to TRBJ1-2; maybe TRBD1 (5 bases). The CDR3 totals 13 residues. Germline V CDR1 and CDR2: KGHSH, LQKENI. Between the trimmed V and J ends, which lost 3 bases and 4 bases, there was a span of 9 bases. The CDR3, as DNA: TGTGCCAGCTCACCGACAGATTCCTATGGCTACACCTTC. Protein product: CASSPTDSYGYTF.

This chain joins TRBV6-1 and TRBJ2-7; tentatively, D is TRBD1 or TRBD2 (5 bases each). The germline gives CDR1 MNHNS, CDR2 SASEGT. The ends were cut back, 4 bases at V and 2 bases at J, with 9 bases in the middle. The CDR3 consists of 13 residues. DNA of the CDR3: TGTGCCAGCAGTGTGAGAGGGGCCTACGAGCAGTACTTC. It encodes CASSVRGAYEQYF.

The chain is built from TRBV6-6 and TRBJ2-3, with D maybe TRBD1 (6 bases). Per germline, CDR1 MNHNY and CDR2 SVGAGI (reference sequence). The CDR3 runs 14 residues. The CDR3 region has the DNA TGTGCTTCTCGTTACGTGGGGGCGACGGATACGCAGTATTTT. Its protein product is CASRYVGATDTQYF.

About this clone: The same CDR3 can be traced to other DNA sequences in this sample. The chain carries TRBV19 and TRBJ1-1, with D hard to call. The germline V and J ends were trimmed by 3 bases and 0 bases, with 8 bases remaining between them. The CDR3 is 14 residues long. Germline V gives CDR1 LNHDA, CDR2 SQIVND (reference sequence). This CDR3 reads CASSIGTVNTEAFF. The CDR3 DNA reads TGTGCCAGTAGTATTGGCACAGTGAACACTGAAGCTTTCTTT.

This rearrangement joins TRBV12-2 to TRBJ2-1; TRBD1 is the table's D call and was not checked against the DNA. TRBV12-2 is given as a pseudogene. The CDR3 has 12 amino acids. CDR3 protein: CASRQGAHEQFF. The CDR3 DNA is TGTGCAAGTCGCCAGGGGGCCCATGAGCAGTTCTTC.

This sequence joins TRBV15 and TRBJ1-2; D is ambiguous. The V end was cut by 3 bases, the J end by 0 bases, with 8 bases between. Germline-derived CDR1 and CDR2 are LNHNV and YYDKDF (reference sequence). The CDR3 is 14 residues long. CDR3 DNA: TGTGCCACCAGCAGGGACCGCGCTAACTATGGCTACACCTTC. This codes for CATSRDRANYGYTF.

This clone has just a few counts. V usage is TRBV28 and J usage is TRBJ1-1; D remains ambiguous. Germline V gene sequence: CDR1 MDHEN, CDR2 SYDVKM. With 5 bases removed from V and 3 bases from J, the gap between germline ends came to 10 bases. CDR3 length: 13 amino acids. In DNA, the CDR3 is TGTGCCAGCAGTACACGGCGGTACACTGAAGCTTTCTTT. Translating gives CASSTRRYTEAFF.

This clone was observed a few times. The chain employs TRBV19 and TRBJ1-2, with TRBD1 as a possible D gene (6 bases). The V end was cut by 5 bases, the J end by 4 bases, with 26 bases between. CDR1 and CDR2 (germline): LNHDA, SQIVND (reference sequence). This CDR3 comprises 18 residues. CDR3 DNA sequence: TGTGCCAGTAGTGCAAACCTTCGGGACACCAAGATAACCTATGGCTACACCTTC. This codes for CASSANLRDTKITYGYTF.

About this clone: At one end the junction does not follow the germline gene, possibly because of a read error. The rearrangement joins TRBV5-4 to TRBJ2-7, with 7 bases lining up with TRBD1. CDR3 length equals 16 residues. Germline CDR1 and CDR2: SGHNT and YYREEE (reference sequence). DNA of the CDR3: TGCGCCAGCAGCTTGGAAATGGGACAGCCTTCCTACGAGCAGTACTTC. The encoded protein is CASSLEMGQPSYEQYF.

The chain uses TRBV11-2 and TRBJ2-2; TRBD1 matches at 8 bases. This CDR3 is built from 14 residues. With 6 bases clipped from V and 0 bases from J, the junction kept 0 bases outside the gene matches. Germline V gene sequence: CDR1 SGHAT, CDR2 FQNNGV. This chain's CDR3 is CASRTGANTGELFF. In DNA, the CDR3 is TGTGCCAGCAGGACAGGGGCGAACACCGGGGAGCTGTTTTTT.

The CDR3 sequence is CSGKTVGVFDEQYF. CDR3 nucleotides: TGCAGCGGAAAGACAGTGGGAGTCTTCGACGAGCAGTACTTC. The chain couples TRBV29-1 to TRBJ2-7; D tentatively reads TRBD1 or TRBD2 (5 bases each). The CDR3 has 14 residues. Germline V lookup: CDR1 SQVTM, CDR2 ANQGSEA. V lost 7 bases to trimming and J lost 5 bases, with 21 bases between them.

This clone has only a few counts. V and J are TRBV5-1 and TRBJ1-1; D is uncertain. Trimming left V 4 bases short and J 4 bases short, with 17 bases between. Germline CDR1 SGHRS, CDR2 YFSETQ. The CDR3 extends over 15 amino acids. The CDR3 nucleotides are TGCGCCAGCAGCGGTACGACCCTAGCTGGCACTGAAGCTTTCTTT. Translation gives CASSGTTLAGTEAFF.